Sequencing of this TCR beta chain was carried out in a study of blood T cell repertoires in COVID-19. In the study overall: COVID-19 samples collected from the United States, Italy and Spain covered acute and convalescent phases. PBMCs, B-cell-depleted T cells, or T cells provided the cDNA or gDNA that made up the material.

The ends lost 4 bases at V and 5 bases at J; junction bases unmatched: 11. Germline V gene sequence: CDR1 SEHNR, CDR2 FQNEAQ (reference sequence). This CDR3 region has 17 residues. Per the original methods: Amplification from reference gene primers served as the basis for estimated nucleated cell counts. Clones were sequenced by immunoSEQ multiplex PCR, and TCRdb holds only the in-frame ones, with some missing. D and trimming were read from the DNA, whereas the V and J calls and clone size are those reported in that table. The sample yields 200,000 to 250,000 clones, around 87% seen once. This clonotype was obtained from a woman in her 70s with active or convalescent COVID-19. The chain uses TRBV7-9 and TRBJ2-5, with 12 positions matching TRBD2. The source material was peripheral blood. The CDR3 bases are TGTGCCAGCAGCTCCTACCGAGGACTAGCGGGGCTGGAGACCCAGTACTTC. It encodes CASSSYRGLAGLETQYF.